This T cell receptor beta chain was observed in a study of blood T cell repertoires in COVID-19 (dated by TCRdb to about 2020). About the study as a whole: Collaborator samples came from the United States, Italy and Spain and covered acute and convalescent phases of COVID-19. The material from the prospective study consisted of cDNA or gDNA derived from T cells, B-cell-depleted T cells, or PBMCs. The dataset comprised deeply sampled blood TCRbeta repertoires from subjects exposed to, actively infected with, or recovered from COVID-19. The repertoires were released in a freely available public database meant as a resource for research on the immune response to SARS-CoV-2. The samples were drawn from the first 160 participants of the ongoing ImmuneRACE study and from 950 to 1,500 subjects provided by 6 global collaborators. Sample metadata almost always included a de-identified subject ID, COVID-19 status, age in years and sex. Where available, HLA class I and class II types were taken from metadata supplied by the sample provider and were not determined by assay-based typing. The paper's findings and limits, for the study overall: How much clinical and demographic metadata was included differed by source and by participant, and the metadata was provided uncurated.

Samples from volunteer blood donors who had recovered from COVID-19 were contributed by a second Seattle source. Collaborating institutions collected whole blood in K2EDTA tubes following their own protocols. Collaborator samples were shipped for TCRbeta analysis as frozen whole blood, isolated PBMCs, or DNA extracted from either sample type. V and J are truncated by 4 bases and 3 bases respectively, leaving an intervening sequence of 22 bases. Spanning cysteine to phenylalanine, the CDR3 consists of 18 amino acids. Just CDR3 DNA is preserved here, 54 bases in frame from base 1. The germline V gene specifies SGHAT as CDR1 and FQNNGV as CDR2. The immunoSEQ Assay, a bias-controlled multiplex PCR, was used to amplify TCRbeta CDR3 regions from genomic DNA. The paper's processing steps were these. Within the assay, amplification of reference gene primers was used to estimate how many nucleated cells each sample contained. Sequence reads were collapsed and filtered to measure the absolute abundance of every unique TCRbeta CDR3 rearrangement. For each sample, productive Simpson clonality was calculated as the square root of Simpson's diversity index across productive rearrangements. Imported from immuneACCESS, the table was reduced by TCRdb to in-frame sequences with V and J called. These copies leave out some clones; in studies compared against another copy, an unresolved V gene accounts for under half, and the cause of the remainder is not known. The DNA was the basis for D and trimming; V, J and clone size are from that table. This sample comprises over 250,000 clones, about 85% of them detected only once. Of the sample, over 4% falls within the top ten clones.

Regarding this clone: The clone's antigen remains unknown. Per-base quality was not reported, and no clone a single base away is much larger than it.

The TCR comes from a man aged 60 to 75 who had recovered from COVID-19. The sample comprised peripheral blood. This receptor chain uses TRBV11-2 and TRBJ1-3; the D region possibly corresponds to TRBD1 (6 bases align). The CDR3 in this case is CASSSVVGGGLSGNTIYF. At the DNA level, the sequence is TGTGCCAGCAGCTCCGTCGTCGGGGGGGGCTTAAGTGGAAACACCATATATTTT. Outside the CDR3, residues come from the reference TRBV11-2 and TRBJ1-3 proteins, so the full variable domain is: EAGVAQSPRYKIIEKRQSVAFWCNPISGHATLYWYQQILGQGPKLLIQFQNNGVVDDSQLPKDRFSAERLKGVDSTLKIQPAKLEDSAVYLCASSSVVGGGLSGNTIYFGEGSWLTVV.